The T cell receptor beta chain described here comes from a study of T cell repertoires in cytomegalovirus infection. Per germline, CDR1 SGHTA and CDR2 FQGNSA. There are 10 residues in the CDR3. Deletions cut 7 bases from V and 9 bases from J, with 7 bases between. Of note for this clonotype: Its specificity is not known.

MiXCR was run by TCRdb on the reads, yielding one entry per CDR3 protein. The sample holds 400,000 to 600,000 distinct CDR3 sequences, roughly 43% seen once. This clonotype originated in a human donor in good health (CMV status not recorded). Some clones in this sample may be carry-over from other donors' samples. V gene TRBV7-2 combines with J gene TRBJ2-1; D uncertain. The starting material was cultured PBMCs, obtained from culture after CMV antigen stimulation. The CDR3 DNA sequence: TGTGCCAGCACTCAGGTTGAGCAGTTCTTC. Protein product: CASTQVEQFF.